This T cell receptor (beta chain) was recorded in a study of blood T cells in healthy people across ages. With a J-beta primer mix and a sample-barcoded 5' primer, a second PCR ran about 7 to 12 cycles. From the 5' RACE reads, TCRdb called clonotypes with MiXCR, one entry per CDR3 protein. The sample has more than 800,000 distinct CDR3 sequences, 40% to 50% seen once. The CDR3 has 15 amino acids. V lost 5 bases to trimming and J lost 5 bases; unmatched junction nucleotides: 9. Germline V gives CDR1 SSHAT, CDR2 FNYEAQ (reference sequence). This clonotype has more than one count but fewer than ten. Sequenced sample: blood. J is TRBJ2-5 and V is TRBV7-7, with 9 bases matching TRBD1. The sequence came from an older woman in good health. The CDR3 reads CASSRQGVYMETQYF. CDR3 coding DNA: TGTGCCAGCAGCAGACAGGGGGTGTATATGGAGACCCAGTACTTC.